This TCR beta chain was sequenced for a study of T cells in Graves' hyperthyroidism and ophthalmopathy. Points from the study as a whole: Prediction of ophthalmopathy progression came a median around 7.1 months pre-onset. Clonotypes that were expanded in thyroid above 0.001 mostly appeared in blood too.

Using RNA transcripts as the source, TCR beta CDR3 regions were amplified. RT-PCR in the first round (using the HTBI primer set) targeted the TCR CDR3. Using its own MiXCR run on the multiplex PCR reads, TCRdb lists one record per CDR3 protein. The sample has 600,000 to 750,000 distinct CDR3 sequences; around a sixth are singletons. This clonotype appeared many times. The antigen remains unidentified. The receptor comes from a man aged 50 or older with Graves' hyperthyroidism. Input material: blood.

The CDR3: CASSLADREGFNEQFF. Here the CDR3 DNA reads TGTGCCAGCAGCTTAGCGGACAGGGAGGGGTTCAATGAGCAGTTCTTC. The V call is TRBV7-2, the J call TRBJ2-1; D is perhaps TRBD1 (8 bases). The CDR3 spans 16 residues. V was cut by 0 bases and J by 6 bases, with 15 bases left in between. CDR1 SGHTA and CDR2 FQGNSA come from the germline V gene.